This is a list of T cell receptor beta chains from one sample in a study of tumor-infiltrating lymphocytes in primary liver carcinoma. TCRdb called the multiplex PCR reads again in MiXCR, with one record for every CDR3 protein. The table shows 300,000 to 400,000 distinct CDR3 sequences, with about 61% occurring only once. The sequenced sample consisted of peripheral blood. These receptors came from a man aged 40-49 years with primary liver carcinoma and hepatitis B virus infection. The conserved cysteine and the conserved F or W are not part of the CDR3 here. Each record gives: CDR3 length, V gene, clone size, J gene, CDR3 protein. Clone size is stated in some rows and not others, as once, few, many or a class when expanded.

CDR3 length: 13
V gene: TRBV11-1
clone size: -
J gene: TRBJ2-1
CDR3 protein: ASGSGTNPYNEQF

CDR3 length: 12
V gene: TRBV11-1
clone size: -
J gene: TRBJ2-7
CDR3 protein: ASSSGVAGYEQY

CDR3 length: 12
V gene: TRBV7-8
clone size: -
J gene: TRBJ2-1
CDR3 protein: ASSPGRQYNEQF

CDR3 length: 11
V gene: TRBV2
clone size: once
J gene: TRBJ1-5
CDR3 protein: ASSFLVGQPQH

CDR3 length: 15
V gene: TRBV12-3/TRBV12-4
clone size: many
J gene: TRBJ2-3
CDR3 protein: ASSFYLLAGDGDTQY

CDR3 length: 12
V gene: TRBV7-8
clone size: -
J gene: TRBJ2-7
CDR3 protein: ASSPGTPLDEKY

CDR3 length: 17
V gene: TRBV6-1
clone size: once
J gene: TRBJ2-1
CDR3 protein: VSSPRTRPGLAGGNEQF

CDR3 length: 14
V gene: TRBV11-2
clone size: -
J gene: TRBJ2-7
CDR3 protein: ASSLAMASARYEQY

CDR3 length: 12
V gene: TRBV11-2
clone size: -
J gene: TRBJ1-3
CDR3 protein: ASCLEHSGNTIY

CDR3 length: 12
V gene: TRBV5-1
clone size: -
J gene: TRBJ2-7
CDR3 protein: ASSWTRDNYEQY

CDR3 length: 13
V gene: TRBV12-3/TRBV12-4
clone size: many
J gene: TRBJ2-7
CDR3 protein: ASSFSGQGGYEQY

CDR3 length: 13
V gene: TRBV7-8
clone size: -
J gene: TRBJ2-7
CDR3 protein: ASSLRQLPSYEQY

CDR3 length: 10
V gene: TRBV11-2
clone size: -
J gene: -
CDR3 protein: ASRSGGDTQH

CDR3 length: 14
V gene: TRBV11-1
clone size: -
J gene: TRBJ2-1
CDR3 protein: ASSLFSGSSYNQQL

CDR3 length: 14
V gene: TRBV4-3
clone size: -
J gene: TRBJ1-4
CDR3 protein: ASSHEMAAFNENLF

CDR3 length: 21
V gene: TRBV11-2
clone size: -
J gene: TRBJ2-3
CDR3 protein: ASSGWGLAVGPHTGPSTDTQY

CDR3 length: 14
V gene: TRBV6-5
clone size: -
J gene: TRBJ2-3
CDR3 protein: ASSYPLAGEGDTQY

CDR3 length: 17
V gene: TRBV4-2
clone size: many
J gene: TRBJ2-5
CDR3 protein: ASSQDQSSGRAGEETQY

CDR3 length: 12
V gene: TRBV5-1
clone size: few
J gene: TRBJ2-3
CDR3 protein: ASSLGRRPDTQY

CDR3 length: 14
V gene: TRBV4-1
clone size: many
J gene: TRBJ2-5
CDR3 protein: ASSQDHQGPTETQY

CDR3 length: 12
V gene: TRBV19
clone size: -
J gene: TRBJ2-5
CDR3 protein: ASSISSRGETQY

CDR3 length: 11
V gene: TRBV29-1
clone size: -
J gene: TRBJ2-2
CDR3 protein: RVLTGRAGELF

CDR3 length: 16
V gene: TRBV12-3/TRBV12-4
clone size: -
J gene: TRBJ1-1
CDR3 protein: ASSPSQRGGAGRTETF

CDR3 length: 18
V gene: TRBV4-1
clone size: few
J gene: TRBJ2-1
CDR3 protein: ASSLDPGLAGEIGHNKQF

CDR3 length: 14
V gene: TRBV11-2
clone size: -
J gene: TRBJ2-1
CDR3 protein: TSSPRLLTTGNENF

CDR3 length: 9
V gene: TRBV6-1
clone size: -
J gene: TRBJ2-5
CDR3 protein: TSMRGETQY

CDR3 length: 15
V gene: TRBV11-2
clone size: -
J gene: TRBJ1-1
CDR3 protein: ASSPTSWALAPPPAF

CDR3 length: 15
V gene: TRBV5-1
clone size: -
J gene: TRBJ1-1
CDR3 protein: ASSSEPTGSSNTEAF

CDR3 length: 12
V gene: TRBV11-2
clone size: -
J gene: TRBJ2-3
CDR3 protein: VSSPRASSDTQY

CDR3 length: 10
V gene: TRBV5-1
clone size: -
J gene: TRBJ2-7
CDR3 protein: ASSYSSYEQY

CDR3 length: 12
V gene: TRBV7-9
clone size: -
J gene: TRBJ2-1
CDR3 protein: ASNPLAGGNEQF

CDR3 length: 10
V gene: TRBV12-3/TRBV12-4
clone size: many
J gene: TRBJ2-3
CDR3 protein: ASSLNADTQY

CDR3 length: 15
V gene: TRBV28
clone size: -
J gene: TRBJ2-7
CDR3 protein: ASSQSGTSVRLYEQY

CDR3 length: 10
V gene: TRBV4-1
clone size: many
J gene: TRBJ2-2
CDR3 protein: ASSLYTGELF

CDR3 length: 11
V gene: TRBV7-9
clone size: -
J gene: TRBJ2-1
CDR3 protein: ASSLAQQNEQF

CDR3 length: 10
V gene: TRBV29-1
clone size: -
J gene: TRBJ2-1
CDR3 protein: SVGKAYNDQF

CDR3 length: 9
V gene: TRBV11-2
clone size: -
J gene: TRBJ2-1
CDR3 protein: ASILGTEQF

CDR3 length: 12
V gene: TRBV14
clone size: few
J gene: TRBJ2-5
CDR3 protein: ASSQVVAQETQY

CDR3 length: 14
V gene: TRBV29-1
clone size: many
J gene: TRBJ1-1
CDR3 protein: SVEDTARGLKTEAF

CDR3 length: 12
V gene: TRBV12-3/TRBV12-4
clone size: many
J gene: TRBJ1-1
CDR3 protein: ASSFQGVNTEAF

CDR3 length: 11
V gene: TRBV7-9
clone size: -
J gene: TRBJ2-1
CDR3 protein: ASSLDFRIEQF

CDR3 length: 14
V gene: TRBV6-2/TRBV6-3
clone size: many
J gene: TRBJ2-2
CDR3 protein: ASRPGHRGSAGELF

CDR3 length: 12
V gene: TRBV29-1
clone size: many
J gene: TRBJ1-4
CDR3 protein: SVFLGTGNEKLF

CDR3 length: 12
V gene: TRBV12-3/TRBV12-4
clone size: -
J gene: TRBJ2-7
CDR3 protein: ASSTSNMHYERY

CDR3 length: 14
V gene: TRBV14
clone size: -
J gene: TRBJ2-1
CDR3 protein: ASSQDLGTSGTEQS

CDR3 length: 16
V gene: TRBV10-3
clone size: -
J gene: TRBJ2-3
CDR3 protein: AISTGTGGDLGVDTQY

CDR3 length: 13
V gene: TRBV5-1
clone size: -
J gene: TRBJ2-7
CDR3 protein: ASSRVAGDTYEQY

CDR3 length: 13
V gene: TRBV11-2
clone size: -
J gene: TRBJ1-1
CDR3 protein: ASKLTAGYCTESF

CDR3 length: 11
V gene: TRBV14
clone size: few
J gene: TRBJ2-7
CDR3 protein: ASSQDSSSKQY